A selection of T cell receptor beta chains follows, all from one sample in a study of blood T cell repertoires in COVID-19. This table comes from immunoSEQ multiplex PCR, and its TCRdb copy is limited to in-frame clones, with some not included. The data hold a few hundred thousand clones, with 80% to 90% observed a single time. Sequencing input: PBMCs or T cells enriched from blood (not recorded which). The receptor set was obtained from a woman aged 45-60 years who had recovered from COVID-19. Both conserved end residues are part of each CDR3. D genes are given only for firm matches. Rows give clone size only sometimes, using once, few, many, or a class for an expanded clone.

J | D | V | size | DNA | CDR3
TRBJ1-2 | TRBD1 | TRBV5-1 | . | TGCGCCAGCAGCCCCCGAGGGGGCGCGGAGTATGGCTACACCTTC | CASSPRGGAEYGYTF
TRBJ2-1 | TRBD2 | TRBV2 | . | TGTGCCAGCAGAGAGGGACTAGCGGAATCTAGTGAGCAGTTCTTC | CASREGLAESSEQFF
TRBJ2-5 | . | TRBV3-1/TRBV3-2 | . | TGTGCCAGCAGCCAAGTGAGGGGGGGGATGGAGACCCAGTACTTC | CASSQVRGGMETQYF
TRBJ2-7 | TRBD2 | TRBV28 | . | TGTGCCATCGAAGTGCCGGTTGAGGGAGGGTACGAGCAGTACTTC | CAIEVPVEGGYEQYF
TRBJ2-7 | . | TRBV4-1 | . | TGCGCCAGCAGCCAAATTCTGTACTACGAGCAGTACTTC | CASSQILYYEQYF
TRBJ2-7 | TRBD1 | TRBV6-5 | . | TGTGCCAGCAAGGGGGCCCCCTACGAGCAGTACTTC | CASKGAPYEQYF
TRBJ2-4 | . | TRBV6-4 | . | TGTGCCAGCAGTGAGGACGGGGAACTAGCCAAAAACATTCAGTACTTC | CASSEDGELAKNIQYF
TRBJ1-1 | TRBD1 | TRBV3-1/TRBV3-2 | . | TGTGCCAGCAGCCGGACAGGGAGTTTATCAGCTTTCTTT | CASSRTGSLSAFF
TRBJ2-5 | . | TRBV5-1 | . | TGCGCCAGCAGCTTGCATACAGGGCCTCAAGAGACCCAGTACTTC | CASSLHTGPQETQYF
TRBJ2-1 | . | TRBV18 | . | TGTGCCAGCTCTCAAAACAGGGTGAGGAACAATGAGCAGTTCTTC | CASSQNRVRNNEQFF
TRBJ1-2 | . | TRBV27 | . | TGTGCCAGCAGTAAGGAGGAGTCGGGGGGGGCACGTCTTGGCTACACCTTC | CASSKEESGGARLGYTF
TRBJ1-4 | . | TRBV14 | . | TGTGCCAGCAGCCAAGGGGCAGCTGAAAAACTGTTTTTT | CASSQGAAEKLFF
TRBJ1-6 | TRBD1 | TRBV28 | . | TGTGCCAGCAGTTTGCTGGCAGGGGGAAGGGATAATTCACCCCTCCACTTT | CASSLLAGGRDNSPLHF
TRBJ2-1 | TRBD2 | TRBV4-1 | . | TGCGCCAGCAGCCAAGACCCCTCTAGCGGGAGTTACAATGAGCAGTTCTTC | CASSQDPSSGSYNEQFF
TRBJ2-3 | TRBD2 | TRBV4-1 | . | TGCGCCAGCAGCCAAGGGGTTGGGGCCGGGGGGTCGGATACGCAGTATTTT | CASSQGVGAGGSDTQYF
TRBJ2-5 | TRBD2 | TRBV2 | . | TGTGCCAGCGGGGGGGACCAAGAGACCCAGTACTTC | CASGGDQETQYF
TRBJ2-2 | TRBD2 | TRBV11-3 | . | TGTGCCAGCAGTCCAGGGAGGGGCACCGGGGAGCTGTTTTTT | CASSPGRGTGELFF
TRBJ2-6 | . | TRBV28 | . | TGTGCCAGCAGACCCGCCGGGGCTGGGGCCAACGTCCTGACTTTC | CASRPAGAGANVLTF
TRBJ2-1 | . | TRBV12-3/TRBV12-4 | . | TGTGCCAGCAGTCCCCTCTCCCGGAATGAGCAGTTCTTC | CASSPLSRNEQFF
TRBJ1-3 | . | TRBV3-1/TRBV3-2 | few | TGTGCCAGCAGCCCATTTCCTGGAAACACCATATATTTT | CASSPFPGNTIYF
TRBJ1-3 | TRBD1 | TRBV20-1 | . | TGCACCCGACAGGGAGAAAACACCATATATTTT | CTRQGENTIYF
TRBJ2-7 | TRBD1 | TRBV28 | once | TGTGCCAGCAGTTGGGGACAGAGCTACGAGCAGTACTTC | CASSWGQSYEQYF
TRBJ2-5 | . | TRBV7-9 | . | TGTGCCAGCAGCGCACAGGGAGAGACCCAGTACTTC | CASSAQGETQYF
TRBJ1-1 | . | TRBV12-3/TRBV12-4 | . | TGTGCCAGCAGTTTTAACCGGTACACTGAAGCTTTCTTT | CASSFNRYTEAFF
TRBJ2-7 | . | TRBV27 | . | TGTGCCAGCAGTTTAGCCGGGAACGAGCAGTACTTC | CASSLAGNEQYF
TRBJ2-1 | . | TRBV11-1 | . | TGTGCCAGCAGCTCGTACTACAATGAGCAGTTCTTC | CASSSYYNEQFF
TRBJ2-7 | . | TRBV5-4 | . | TGTGCCAGCAGCTCCATGGGGCTGAACTACGAGCAGTACTTC | CASSSMGLNYEQYF
TRBJ1-2 | TRBD1 | TRBV6-5 | . | TGTGCCAGCAGTTCGGGGACAGGGGGATACGGCTACACCTTC | CASSSGTGGYGYTF
TRBJ2-3 | . | TRBV27 | . | TGTGCCAGCAGTCCCTCCCAGGTGAATACGCAGTATTTT | CASSPSQVNTQYF
TRBJ1-3 | . | TRBV7-9 | once | TGTGCCAGCAACCCCGGGGGGATGGCTGGAAACACCATATATTTT | CASNPGGMAGNTIYF
TRBJ2-6 | . | TRBV3-1/TRBV3-2 | . | TGTGCCAGCAGCCCAAAGGGAGTTACCTCTGGGGCCAACGTCCTGACTTTC | CASSPKGVTSGANVLTF
TRBJ2-1 | TRBD1 | TRBV4-1 | once | TGCGCCAGCAGCCAAGAGGGACAGGTCTACAATGAGCAGTTCTTC | CASSQEGQVYNEQFF
TRBJ2-4 | TRBD1 | TRBV7-9 | . | TGTGCCAGCAGCTTAGTTGGGACAGGGGTTTTGGTCAAAAACATTCAGTACTTC | CASSLVGTGVLVKNIQYF
TRBJ1-2 | . | TRBV4-2 | . | TGTGCCAGCAGCCAAGATGGCAGCTATGGCTACACCTTC | CASSQDGSYGYTF
TRBJ2-1 | TRBD2 | TRBV5-1 | . | TGCGCCAGCAGCGAGCTAGCGGGAGGGCAAGGAGAGCAGTTCTTC | CASSELAGGQGEQFF
TRBJ2-4 | TRBD1 | TRBV28 | . | TGTGCCAGCAGTCCGAGGACAGGTTGGAACATTCAGTACTTC | CASSPRTGWNIQYF
TRBJ2-7 | TRBD1 | TRBV30 | . | TGTGCCTGGAGTGTACGGGACAGGGGTTACGAGCAGTACTTC | CAWSVRDRGYEQYF
TRBJ2-7 | TRBD2 | TRBV7-3 | . | TGTGCCAGCAGCTTGGCTAGCGGGCACGAGCAGTACTTC | CASSLASGHEQYF
TRBJ1-4 | . | TRBV7-8 | . | TGTGCCAGCAGCAACACAGGGTCCGGTGAAAAACTGTTTTTT | CASSNTGSGEKLFF
TRBJ1-2 | TRBD1 | TRBV5-1 | . | TGCGCCAGCAGCTTCGAAACAGGGGGCCAGGGCTATGGCTACACCTTC | CASSFETGGQGYGYTF
TRBJ2-7 | TRBD1 | TRBV4-2 | . | TGTGCCAGCAGCCAAAAACAGGGGGGCGAGCAGTACTTC | CASSQKQGGEQYF
TRBJ1-2 | . | TRBV15 | . | TGTGCCACCAGCAGCCAACAGGGTTTCTATGGCTACACCTTC | CATSSQQGFYGYTF
TRBJ1-1 | . | TRBV6-5 | . | TGTGCCAGCAGTTACGGAGAACTGAACACTGAAGCTTTCTTT | CASSYGELNTEAFF
TRBJ2-7 | . | TRBV27 | . | TGTGCCAGCAGTTTATCGGAGGAGGCCTACGAGCAGTACTTC | CASSLSEEAYEQYF
TRBJ1-5 | . | TRBV7-6 | . | TGTGCCAGCAGCCCCCTCAGTTCTAATCAGCCCCAGCATTTT | CASSPLSSNQPQHF